This T cell receptor beta chain was sequenced for a study of cytomegalovirus exposure and HLA in healthy donors (dated by TCRdb to 2016 to 2017). Background for the entire study: In an earlier analysis of some 610 of the donors, 250 to 300 Gb of sequence data and 117 million unique TCR beta sequences from some 170 million T cells were reported. Roughly 300 gigabases of sequencing data and approximately 93 million unique TCR sequences were included in an early release covering 500 to 750 HLA-typed donors. Among the approximately 400 genotyped donors, more than 70% belonged to the genetic ancestry cluster associated with self-reported Caucasian donors. The study aimed to test whether cataloging public T cell receptors could reveal signatures of past pathogen exposure. The T cell repertoires of about 700 subjects were profiled by immunosequencing and related to cytomegalovirus serostatus. Besides the first cohort of approximately 670 subjects, a separate validation cohort made up of over 100 different subjects was used. To predict cytomegalovirus infection status, the study brought together high-throughput TCR immunosequencing, statistical association of individual TCRs with disease status, and machine learning. A later analysis re-analyzed previously published TCR beta repertoires from hundreds of donors and added high-resolution HLA genotyping to study TCR occurrence patterns. Rather than using new phenotypic data, the later analysis identified candidate immune exposures from TCR beta sequences and from how often those sequences occurred across donors. To decide whether each TCR beta V gene segment behaved as functional or pseudogenic, an earlier analysis of fewer than 750 of the donors relied on high-throughput TCR beta sequencing. Donor age, sex, ethnicity and CMV serostatus were collected together with the repertoire data. A later genetic analysis used genome-wide SNP genotypes for about three fifths of the 666 donors, treating that subset as a discovery cohort. All discovery cohort repertoires had been generated on a single sequencing platform. HLA typing included class I and class II loci at four-digit resolution. The number of typed donors differed by locus: about 620-640 for A, B, C, DRB1 and DQB1; 522 for DQA1; 606 for DPA1; and 450 to 480 for DPB1. Roughly 5 DR-DQ haplotypes were handled as single units for association and clustering, since linkage in the cohort was strong. Among a few hundred genotyped donors of the cohort, an average of roughly 240,000 unique TCR beta nucleotide sequences were sequenced per donor, roughly 20% of them non-productive. Study-wide findings and limitations: Linkage disequilibrium might explain the correlated functional status among segregating V segments, but an unknown experimental factor could not be ruled out. Because HLA typing was unavailable for some donors at each locus, only the typed subset was used in association tests. Specific HLA alleles were associated with 15,000 to 20,000 TCR beta sequences at a false discovery rate of 0.05 in a later analysis. When HLA alleles, especially DR and DQ, strongly co-occurred, TCR associations were difficult to assign to individual alleles. In vitro tests confirmed that a few of the cytomegalovirus-associated TCR beta chains recognize cytomegalovirus antigens. A total of 150 or so TCR beta chains were listed by the study as associated with cytomegalovirus. In a later genetic analysis, a missense DCLRE1C variant was associated with V-gene and J-gene trimming of TCR beta chains, and the association was replicated in an independent cohort. Compared with equally common non-associated chains, HLA-associated TCR beta chains in a later analysis were more clonally expanded and had lower generation probabilities. In a later analysis, most CMV-associated TCR beta chains were found to appear HLA-restricted, with HLA associations seemingly driven largely by CMV exposure. Approximately 16 rarely observed V segments, including chromosome 9 orphons, were excluded from the earlier analysis of several hundred of the donors because counts were too low. Some IMGT-functional V segments, including TRBV6-2 and TRBV6-3, could not be distinguished by the 87-base-pair reads and were therefore excluded. In a later genetic analysis, fewer N-insertions in productive TCRs were reported among donors in an Asian-associated ancestry cluster than the roughly 700-donor mean. The classifier was reported to diagnose cytomegalovirus status with high specificity and sensitivity in both the original and validation cohorts. An earlier analysis of around 500 of the donors showed that most TCR beta V segments appeared in productive rearrangements either about 87% or about 30% of the time, which broadly matched IMGT annotations. According to the authors, the approach could potentially be generalized to other disease states and immunological phenotypes. Most TCR sequences were seen in very few donors, while some public TCRs were found in many individuals. Roughly uniform sequencing depth across donors was assumed in presence/absence analyses, although this assumption may not hold. Only TCR beta chains were sequenced in this cohort, and the absence of alpha or paired-chain data limited detectable features. A further reported finding was that TCR beta sequences accurately predicted the HLA-A and HLA-B alleles for most subjects in the first cohort. According to a later analysis, TCR association rates differed among HLA loci, with DRB1 alleles showing the most associated TCRs and HLA-C alleles showing the fewest. CMV serostatus was the only immune exposure information available for the cohort. The sequencing pipeline was judged likely to have produced a cluster of highly shared sequence variants as a technical artifact. Several of the top co-occurrence clusters appeared to be linked to parvovirus B19, influenza, CMV and Epstein-Barr virus, according to a later analysis.

Remarks on this clone: The target of this receptor is not known. No qualities accompany the bases; no much larger clone lies one base away.

The cohort was made up of 666 healthy bone marrow donors. At the time of sampling, all cohort members were nominally healthy, though unrecorded immune exposures were likely present. The donor was CMV seropositive and belonged to the group of 250 to 300 seropositive cohort members. A peripheral blood sample was collected from each donor, and TCR beta sequencing was performed on peripheral blood mononuclear cells. Genomic DNA was extracted from the blood cell samples with the Qiagen DNeasy Blood Extraction Kit. The CDR3, cysteine through phenylalanine, is 15 amino acids long. Kept here is only the CDR3 DNA, which spans 45 bases and is read in frame from base 1. From the germline V gene, CDR1 is SGHNT and CDR2 is YENEEA. V has 3 bases trimmed and J has 4 bases trimmed; junction bases matching no gene number 4. Library prep was done by the immunoSEQ multiplex PCR assay. For the multiplex PCR, a mixture combining 60 forward primers for TCR Vbeta segments and 13 reverse primers for TCR Jbeta segments was used. The CDR3 region of rearranged TCR beta genes was amplified from genomic DNA by a multiplex PCR assay. Amplified TCR beta libraries were sequenced as 87-base-pair reads on the Illumina HiSeq System. The authors' pipeline ran thus. A later analysis tallied roughly 76 million unique TCR beta chains across the 700 or so repertoires, and about 12 million of those chains were shared by two or more donors. To remove PCR and sequencing errors, raw reads were error-corrected and collapsed into unique sequences using a nearest-neighbor algorithm that merged closely related sequences. To assign V, D and J gene segments, CDR3 sequences were aligned to IMGT reference sequences. For a sequence to be retained, a match of at least six nucleotides was required to both a V gene segment and a J gene segment. A rearrangement was called productive if the CDR3 had no stop codons and remained in frame with V and J, and every other rearrangement was called non-productive. CDR3 was defined by IMGT convention, running from the second conserved V-encoded cysteine to the conserved J-encoded phenylalanine. Sequences without an unambiguous match to a single V gene segment were excluded from the earlier analysis of almost 600 of the donors. In an earlier analysis of 587 of the donors, V segments were called functional above 56.7% productive rearrangements and were called segregating when the between-donor standard deviation exceeded 5%. A statistical classification framework was built for diagnosing cytomegalovirus status from the catalog of TCR beta chain sequences. A later analysis assigned V and J genes by comparing TCR nucleotide sequences with IMGT/GENE-DB human TR gene sequences. The TCRdist pipeline was used in a later analysis to assign CDR3 sequences and most-parsimonious VDJ recombination scenarios. A later analysis defined each TCR beta chain by its CDR3 amino acid sequence plus V-gene family, and excluded reads lacking a unique V-gene family. To address suspected cross-contamination and a sequencing artifact, a later analysis removed roughly 640 highly shared, low-generation-probability nucleotide sequences. A later analysis calculated a clonal expansion index for each public chain from normalized within-repertoire ranks of inferred template counts. In a later analysis, generation probabilities were computed with a VDJ recombination model fitted to out-of-frame rearrangements, and the resulting probabilities were checked against IGoR. Hypergeometric tests were used in a later analysis to score TCR-TCR, TCR-HLA and TCR-CMV co-occurrence, with a repertoire-size bias correction applied to the TCR pairs. False discovery rates were estimated in a later analysis by permuting HLA or CMV assignments 20 times. A later analysis grouped co-occurring TCRs with DBSCAN, adding TCRdist sequence similarity when clustering within HLA-allele-positive subsets. For co-occurrence clustering, repertoires with fewer than 30,000 or more than 120,000 public chains were excluded, along with roughly 5 repertoires with anomalous nucleotide sharing. Imported from immuneACCESS, the table was reduced by TCRdb to in-frame sequences with V and J called. These copies leave out some clones; in studies compared against another copy, an unresolved V gene accounts for under half, and the cause of the remainder is not known. V, J and clone size derive from that table, while D and trimming were established from the DNA sequence. This sample lists approximately 100,000 clones; roughly 75% were detected once. The ten largest clones add up to less than 15% of the sample.

The rearranged chain carries TRBV11-3 and TRBJ2-2, with 8 bases matching TRBD2. The origin of this receptor is a male donor in good health and CMV-seropositive. Sequenced material: PBMCs. The DNA reads TGTGCCAGCAGCTTCCGGGGGGGCCCCACCGGGGAGCTGTTTTTT. Its protein reads: CASSFRGGPTGELFF.